The 2 T cell receptor beta chains below all came from one sample that was sequenced in a study of T cells in Graves' hyperthyroidism and ophthalmopathy. The CDR3 regions of TCR beta were amplified from RNA transcripts. First-round RT-PCR targeting the TCR CDR3 was performed with the HTBI primer set. TCRdb reprocessed the multiplex PCR reads with MiXCR, giving one entry per CDR3 protein. The sample lists under 550,000 distinct CDR3 sequences, about 20% occurring once. Specimen: blood. The receptors originated from a man in his forties or fifties with Graves' ophthalmopathy.

The rearrangement joins TRBV10-3 to TRBJ2-7, with 9 positions matching TRBD2. The V gene end was trimmed by 5 bases and the J gene end by 2 bases; junction bases not matched to a gene: 4. The CDR3 is 14 amino acids. Germline V gives CDR1 ENHRY, CDR2 SYGVKD. CDR3 sequence reads: CAISSLAGTYEQYF. The CDR3 DNA reads TGTGCCATCAGTAGTCTAGCGGGGACCTACGAGCAGTACTTC.

This clonotype was seen many times. The chain employs TRBV20-1 and TRBJ2-7; 9 nucleotides match TRBD2. V lost 4 bases and J lost 1; bases outside the gene matches: 2. The CDR3 totals 13 residues. The germline V gene encodes CDR1 DFQATT and CDR2 SNEGSKA (reference sequence). CDR3 in amino acids: CSAKTSGSYEQYF. CDR3 DNA: TGCAGTGCTAAGACTAGCGGTTCCTACGAGCAGTACTTC.